These T cell receptor beta chains were read from a single sample in a study of cytomegalovirus exposure and HLA in healthy donors. Only in-frame clones appear in the TCRdb table, and some are missing; sequencing was by immunoSEQ multiplex PCR. Of approximately 170,000 clones listed, roughly 77% are singletons. The sample consisted of PBMCs. These receptors were collected from a woman aged 40 to 55 in good health and CMV-seropositive. The CDR3 runs from the conserved cysteine through the conserved F or W. D genes are given only for firm matches. Not all rows give a size; the values are once, few, many and, for expanded clones, a class.

V gene	J gene	D gene	clone size	CDR3 protein	CDR3 DNA
TRBV18	TRBJ2-3	.	.	CASSPPFSDTQYF	TGTGCCAGCTCACCACCGTTCTCAGATACGCAGTATTTT
TRBV7-2	TRBJ2-1	.	few	CASSLAGGVGEQFF	TGTGCCAGCAGCTTAGCGGGAGGCGTGGGGGAGCAGTTCTTC
TRBV5-1	TRBJ2-2	TRBD2	.	CASSRTSGITGELFF	TGCGCCAGCAGCCGGACTAGCGGGATCACCGGGGAGCTGTTTTTT
TRBV7-9	TRBJ2-5	.	.	CASSTGHLVSETQYF	TGTGCCAGCAGCACGGGACACCTAGTGAGCGAGACCCAGTACTTC
TRBV7-2	TRBJ2-3	TRBD2	.	CASSFPGGMGDTQYF	TGTGCCAGCAGCTTTCCGGGGGGAATGGGCGATACGCAGTATTTT
TRBV29-1	TRBJ2-5	.	.	CSARGQIQETQYF	TGCAGCGCCAGAGGACAGATACAAGAGACCCAGTACTTC
TRBV7-2	TRBJ2-3	.	.	CASSLLSTDTQYF	TGTGCCAGCAGCTTACTTTCTACAGATACGCAGTATTTT
TRBV9	TRBJ2-1	.	.	CASSVEPSEYNEQFF	TGTGCCAGCAGCGTAGAGCCTAGCGAATACAATGAGCAGTTCTTC
TRBV5-1	TRBJ1-2	.	.	CASLISGRRHYGYTF	TGCGCCAGCCTCATTTCGGGAAGGCGGCACTATGGCTACACCTTC
TRBV29-1	TRBJ2-1	TRBD2	once	CSGGTSGYYNEQFF	TGCAGCGGCGGGACTAGCGGATACTACAATGAGCAGTTCTTC
TRBV2	TRBJ2-3	TRBD2	.	CASSPWRAGGRTDTQYF	TGTGCCAGCAGTCCATGGCGTGCGGGGGGGCGGACAGATACGCAGTATTTT
TRBV29-1	TRBJ1-2	.	few	CSVGGGGGGYTF	TGCAGCGTTGGGGGGGGTGGGGGAGGCTACACCTTC
TRBV10-2	TRBJ2-7	TRBD2	.	CASSESGLVSEQYF	TGCGCCAGCAGTGAGTCGGGACTAGTTTCCGAGCAGTACTTC
TRBV6-1	TRBJ1-2	.	.	CASSNRVSNYGYTF	TGTGCCAGCAGTAACAGGGTTTCTAACTATGGCTACACATTC
TRBV7-9	TRBJ2-5	.	.	CASSNLLLTQETQYF	TGTGCCAGCAGCAACCTCTTGCTGACACAAGAGACCCAGTACTTC
TRBV14	TRBJ2-1	.	.	CASSQGSAVSYNEQFF	TGTGCCAGCAGCCAAGGGTCGGCGGTCTCCTACAATGAGCAGTTCTTC
TRBV4-2	TRBJ2-3	.	few	CASSQDWQSTDTQYF	TGTGCCAGCAGCCAAGATTGGCAGTCCACAGATACGCAGTATTTT
TRBV27	TRBJ2-7	TRBD2	once	CASSFRLALHEQYF	TGTGCCAGCAGTTTTCGACTAGCTCTACACGAGCAGTACTTC
TRBV30	TRBJ2-2	.	.	CAIQGNTGELFF	TGTGCTATACAGGGGAACACCGGGGAGCTGTTTTTT
TRBV13	TRBJ2-6	.	.	CASVQGPLPSGANVLTF	TGTGCCAGTGTACAGGGTCCACTCCCCTCTGGGGCCAACGTCCTGACTTTC
TRBV5-1	TRBJ2-2	.	.	CASSLFTGETGELFF	TGCGCCAGCAGCTTGTTTACCGGAGAGACCGGGGAGCTGTTTTTT
TRBV6-5	TRBJ2-7	TRBD1	.	CASSPTGGISYEQYF	TGTGCCAGCAGCCCGACAGGGGGTATCTCCTACGAGCAGTACTTC
TRBV7-9	TRBJ1-2	TRBD1	.	CSSSSANSQGTGYTF	TGTTCCAGCAGCTCAGCCAACTCACAGGGGACTGGCTACACCTTC
TRBV6-5	TRBJ2-7	.	once	CASSSTGRGMDEQYF	TGTGCCAGCAGTTCGACAGGGCGGGGTATGGACGAGCAGTACTTC
TRBV28	TRBJ2-2	TRBD2	.	CASLAGGRTGELFF	TGTGCCAGTCTAGCGGGGGGTCGGACCGGGGAGCTGTTTTTT
TRBV2	TRBJ1-2	.	.	CASSGSTAFYGYTF	TGTGCCAGCAGTGGGTCGACAGCCTTCTATGGCTACACCTTC
TRBV19	TRBJ2-7	TRBD2	.	CASSIPGGAYEQYF	TGTGCCAGTAGTATCCCGGGGGGGGCCTACGAGCAGTACTTC
TRBV7-9	TRBJ2-2	.	.	CASSKTGTGELFF	TGTGCCAGCAGCAAAACGGGGACCGGGGAGCTGTTTTTT
TRBV6-5	TRBJ2-7	.	.	CASSLYREPPYEQYF	TGTGCCAGCAGCTTATACAGGGAACCTCCCTACGAGCAGTACTTC
TRBV2	TRBJ2-7	TRBD1	.	CASTQGSEQYF	TGTGCCAGCACACAGGGGAGCGAGCAGTACTTC
TRBV25-1	TRBJ2-1	TRBD1	.	CASSGAGGRNEQFF	TGTGCCAGCAGTGGGGCAGGGGGCCGAAATGAGCAGTTCTTC
TRBV5-4	TRBJ2-3	.	.	CASTALAGGFSTDTQYF	TGTGCCAGCACTGCCCTCGCGGGCGGTTTCTCCACAGATACGCAGTATTTT
TRBV30	TRBJ1-2	.	.	CAWKKGDIYGYTF	TGTGCCTGGAAAAAGGGGGACATCTATGGCTACACCTTC
TRBV7-2	TRBJ1-1	TRBD1	.	CASSPRQGSGTEAFF	TGTGCCAGCAGCCCCAGACAGGGATCGGGCACTGAAGCTTTCTTT
TRBV25-1	TRBJ1-5	.	few	CASSLGGGGNQPQHF	TGTGCCAGCAGTCTGGGGGGAGGGGGCAATCAGCCCCAGCATTTT
TRBV7-7	TRBJ2-5	.	.	CASSLGQGFQETQYF	TGTGCCAGCAGCTTAGGCCAGGGTTTTCAGGAGACCCAGTACTTC
TRBV5-1	TRBJ2-1	TRBD1	.	CASSWGDRAYNEQFF	TGCGCCAGCAGCTGGGGGGACAGGGCCTACAATGAGCAGTTCTTC
TRBV4-2	TRBJ2-1	.	.	CASSQDVSGPANEQFF	TGTGCCAGCAGCCAAGATGTTAGCGGTCCCGCGAATGAGCAGTTCTTC
TRBV27	TRBJ2-7	TRBD1	.	CASSYGQGEEYF	TGTGCCAGCAGCTACGGACAGGGTGAGGAGTACTTC
TRBV7-9	TRBJ2-5	TRBD2	once	CASSISGGVLQETQYF	TGTGCCAGCAGCATAAGCGGGGGGGTCTTGCAAGAGACCCAGTACTTC
TRBV30	TRBJ2-1	TRBD2	.	CAWRLAGGGNEQFF	TGTGCCTGGAGACTAGCGGGAGGGGGCAATGAGCAGTTCTTC
TRBV29-1	TRBJ1-6	TRBD1	.	CSARDRDNSPLHF	TGCAGCGCCCGGGACAGGGATAATTCACCCCTCCACTTT
TRBV28	TRBJ2-7	TRBD2	.	CASSGLENTYEQYF	TGTGCCAGCAGTGGACTAGAGAATACCTACGAGCAGTACTTC
TRBV14	TRBJ2-5	TRBD1	few	CASSRGQRETQYF	TGTGCCAGCAGCCGGGGACAGAGGGAGACCCAGTACTTC
TRBV5-6	TRBJ1-2	.	few	CASSLNYGYTF	TGTGCCAGCAGCCTTAACTATGGCTACACCTTC